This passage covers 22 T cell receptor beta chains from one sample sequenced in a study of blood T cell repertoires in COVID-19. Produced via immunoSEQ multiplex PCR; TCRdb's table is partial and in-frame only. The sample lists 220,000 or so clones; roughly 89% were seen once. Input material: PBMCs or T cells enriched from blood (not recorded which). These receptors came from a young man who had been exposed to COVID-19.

The CDR3 loop is CASSHPLGNTIYF. The CDR3 DNA reads TGTGCCAGCAGCCATCCCCTAGGAAACACCATATATTTT. The chain uses TRBV7-2 and TRBJ1-3; D uncertain. V was clipped by 5 bases and J by 4 bases, with 9 bases between them. From germline, CDR1 is SGHTA and CDR2 FQGNSA. The CDR3 covers 13 residues.

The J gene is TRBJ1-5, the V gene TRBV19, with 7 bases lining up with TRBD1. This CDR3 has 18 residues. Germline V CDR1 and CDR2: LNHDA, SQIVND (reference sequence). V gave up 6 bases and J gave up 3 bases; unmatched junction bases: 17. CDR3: CASSELGDSSFYNQPQHF. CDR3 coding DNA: TGTGCCAGTAGCGAACTCGGGGACAGCAGCTTTTACAATCAGCCCCAGCATTTT.

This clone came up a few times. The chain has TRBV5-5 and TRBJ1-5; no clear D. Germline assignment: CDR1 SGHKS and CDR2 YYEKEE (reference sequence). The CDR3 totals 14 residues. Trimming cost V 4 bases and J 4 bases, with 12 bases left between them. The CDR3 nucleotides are TGTGCCAGCAGCACTCCCGACGGGAATCAGCCCCAGCATTTT. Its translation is CASSTPDGNQPQHF. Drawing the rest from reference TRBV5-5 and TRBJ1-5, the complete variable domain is DAGVTQSPTHLIKTRGQQVTLRCSPISGHKSVSWYQQVLGQGPQFIFQYYEKEERGRGNFPDRFSARQFPNYSSELNVNALLLGDSALYLCASSTPDGNQPQHFGDGTRLSIL.

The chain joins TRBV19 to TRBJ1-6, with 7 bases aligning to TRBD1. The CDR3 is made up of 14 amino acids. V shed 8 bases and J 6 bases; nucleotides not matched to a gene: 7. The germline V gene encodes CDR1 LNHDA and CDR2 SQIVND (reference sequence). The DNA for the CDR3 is TGTGCCAGTTGTGCCGGGACAGCTAATTCACCCCTCCACTTT. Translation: CASCAGTANSPLHF.

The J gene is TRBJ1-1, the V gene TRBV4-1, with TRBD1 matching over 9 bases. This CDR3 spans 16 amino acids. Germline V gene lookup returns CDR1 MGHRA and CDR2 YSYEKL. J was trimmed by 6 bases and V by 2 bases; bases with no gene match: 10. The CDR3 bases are TGCGCCAGCAGCCAAAGTACAGGGGGCGGGGTATCTGAAGCTTTCTTT. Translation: CASSQSTGGGVSEAFF.

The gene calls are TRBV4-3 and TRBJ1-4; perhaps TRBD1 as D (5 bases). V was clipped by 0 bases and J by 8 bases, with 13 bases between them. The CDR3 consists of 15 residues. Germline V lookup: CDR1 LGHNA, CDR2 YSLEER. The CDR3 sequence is CASSQDGGAGEKLFF. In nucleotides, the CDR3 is TGCGCCAGCAGCCAAGATGGCGGGGCTGGGGAAAAACTGTTTTTT.

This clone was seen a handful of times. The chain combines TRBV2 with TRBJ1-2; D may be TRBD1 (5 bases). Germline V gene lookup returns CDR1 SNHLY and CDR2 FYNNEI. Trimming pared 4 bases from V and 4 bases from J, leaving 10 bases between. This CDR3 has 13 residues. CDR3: CASSGGHGYGYTF. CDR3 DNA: TGTGCCAGCAGTGGTGGACACGGCTATGGCTACACCTTC.

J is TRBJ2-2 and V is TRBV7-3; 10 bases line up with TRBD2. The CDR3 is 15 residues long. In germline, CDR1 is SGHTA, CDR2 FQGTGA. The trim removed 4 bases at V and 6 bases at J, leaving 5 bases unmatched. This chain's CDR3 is CASSSRTSGSGELFF. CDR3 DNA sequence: TGTGCCAGCAGCTCAAGGACTAGCGGTTCCGGGGAGCTGTTTTTT.

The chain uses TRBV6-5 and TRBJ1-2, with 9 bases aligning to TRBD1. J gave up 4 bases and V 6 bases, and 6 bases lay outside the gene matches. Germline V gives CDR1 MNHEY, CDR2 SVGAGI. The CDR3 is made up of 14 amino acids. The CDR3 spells CASRVIQGAYGYTF. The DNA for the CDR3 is TGTGCCAGCAGGGTAATACAGGGGGCCTATGGCTACACCTTC.

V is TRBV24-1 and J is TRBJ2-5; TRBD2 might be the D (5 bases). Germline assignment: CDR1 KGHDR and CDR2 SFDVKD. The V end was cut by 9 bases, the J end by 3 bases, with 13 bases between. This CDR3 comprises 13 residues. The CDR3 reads CATPGVAKETQYF. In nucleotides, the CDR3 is TGTGCCACCCCCGGAGTAGCGAAAGAGACCCAGTACTTC.

The CDR3, as DNA: TGTGCCAGCAGCGTAGGCGTGGAGAGCACTGAAGCTTTCTTT. Its protein is CASSVGVESTEAFF. The V and J genes are TRBV9 and TRBJ1-1; D is uncertain. The V end lost 0 bases, the J end lost 4 bases, and 10 bases lay between the germline ends. Germline values: CDR1 SGDLS, CDR2 YYNGEE. The CDR3 length is 14 residues.

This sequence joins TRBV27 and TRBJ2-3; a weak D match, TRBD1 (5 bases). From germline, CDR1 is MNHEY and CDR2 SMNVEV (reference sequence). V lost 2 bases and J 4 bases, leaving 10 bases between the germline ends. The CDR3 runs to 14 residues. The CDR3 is CASSLHQGADTQYF. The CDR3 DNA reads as TGTGCCAGCAGTTTACATCAAGGGGCAGATACGCAGTATTTT.

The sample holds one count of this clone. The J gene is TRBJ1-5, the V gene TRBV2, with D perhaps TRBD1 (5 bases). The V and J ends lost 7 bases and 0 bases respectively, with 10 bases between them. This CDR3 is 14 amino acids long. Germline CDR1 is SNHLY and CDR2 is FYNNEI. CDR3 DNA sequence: TGTGCCAGCAACCAGGGTTATAGCAATCAGCCCCAGCATTTT. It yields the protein CASNQGYSNQPQHF.

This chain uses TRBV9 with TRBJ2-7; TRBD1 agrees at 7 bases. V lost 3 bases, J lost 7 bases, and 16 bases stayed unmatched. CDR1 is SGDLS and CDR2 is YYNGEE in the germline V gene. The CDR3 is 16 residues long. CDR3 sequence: CASSGGATRRGMEQYF. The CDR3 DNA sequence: TGTGCCAGCAGCGGAGGGGCCACACGCAGGGGGATGGAGCAGTACTTC.

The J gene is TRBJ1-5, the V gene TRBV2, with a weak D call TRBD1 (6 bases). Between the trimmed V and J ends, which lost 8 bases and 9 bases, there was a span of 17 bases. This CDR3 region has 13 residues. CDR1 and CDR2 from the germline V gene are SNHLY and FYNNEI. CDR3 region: CASSQGPGGPQHF. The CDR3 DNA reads TGTGCCAGCTCACAGGGCCCGGGGGGGCCCCAGCATTTT.

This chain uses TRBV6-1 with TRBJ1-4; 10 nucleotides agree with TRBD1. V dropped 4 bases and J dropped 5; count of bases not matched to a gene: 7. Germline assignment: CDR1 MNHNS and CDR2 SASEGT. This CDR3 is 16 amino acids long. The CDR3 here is CASSVRTGGYNEKLFF. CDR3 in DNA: TGTGCCAGCAGTGTTAGGACAGGGGGTTACAATGAAAAACTGTTTTTT.

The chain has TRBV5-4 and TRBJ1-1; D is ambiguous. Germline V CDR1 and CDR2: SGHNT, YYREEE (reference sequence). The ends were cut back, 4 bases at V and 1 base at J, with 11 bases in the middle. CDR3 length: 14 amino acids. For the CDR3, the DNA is TGTGCCAGCAGCGCCGGACTGGCGAACACTGAAGCTTTCTTT. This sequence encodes CASSAGLANTEAFF. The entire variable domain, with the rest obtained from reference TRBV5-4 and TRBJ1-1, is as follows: ETGVTQSPTHLIKTRGQQVTLRCSSQSGHNTVSWYQQALGQGPQFIFQYYREEENGRGNFPPRFSGLQFPNYSSELNVNALELDDSALYLCASSAGLANTEAFFGQGTRLTVV.

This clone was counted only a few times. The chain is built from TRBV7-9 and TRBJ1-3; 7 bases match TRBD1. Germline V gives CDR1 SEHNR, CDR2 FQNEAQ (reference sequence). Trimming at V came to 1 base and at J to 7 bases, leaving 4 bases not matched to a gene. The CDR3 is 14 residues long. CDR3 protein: CASSLDARGNTIYF. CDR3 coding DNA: TGTGCCAGCAGCTTAGATGCCAGGGGGAACACCATATATTTT.

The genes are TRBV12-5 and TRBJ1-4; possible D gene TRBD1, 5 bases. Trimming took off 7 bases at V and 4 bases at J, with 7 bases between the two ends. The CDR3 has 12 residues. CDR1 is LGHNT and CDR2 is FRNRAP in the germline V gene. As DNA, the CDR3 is TGTGCTAGTGCGGGGGTTAATGAAAAACTGTTTTTT. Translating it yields CASAGVNEKLFF.

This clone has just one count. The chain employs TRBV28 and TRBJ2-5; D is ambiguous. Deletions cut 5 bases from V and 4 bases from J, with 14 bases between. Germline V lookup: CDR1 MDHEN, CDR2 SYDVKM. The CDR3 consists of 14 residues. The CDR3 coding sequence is TGTGCCAGCAGTACCTCTGGCGGAGCAGAGACCCAGTACTTC. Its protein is CASSTSGGAETQYF.

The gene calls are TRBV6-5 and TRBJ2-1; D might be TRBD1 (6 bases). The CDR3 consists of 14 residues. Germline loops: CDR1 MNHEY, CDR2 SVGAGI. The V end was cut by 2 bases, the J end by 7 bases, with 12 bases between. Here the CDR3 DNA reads TGTGCCAGCAGTTACCCTGGACAGACTAATGAGCAGTTCTTC. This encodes CASSYPGQTNEQFF.

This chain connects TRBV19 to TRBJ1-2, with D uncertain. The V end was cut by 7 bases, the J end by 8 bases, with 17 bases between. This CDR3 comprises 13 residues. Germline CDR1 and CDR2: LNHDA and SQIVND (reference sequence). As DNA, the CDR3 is TGTGCCAGTACTGATTCGAGGGCGGAAGGCTACACCTTC. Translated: CASTDSRAEGYTF.